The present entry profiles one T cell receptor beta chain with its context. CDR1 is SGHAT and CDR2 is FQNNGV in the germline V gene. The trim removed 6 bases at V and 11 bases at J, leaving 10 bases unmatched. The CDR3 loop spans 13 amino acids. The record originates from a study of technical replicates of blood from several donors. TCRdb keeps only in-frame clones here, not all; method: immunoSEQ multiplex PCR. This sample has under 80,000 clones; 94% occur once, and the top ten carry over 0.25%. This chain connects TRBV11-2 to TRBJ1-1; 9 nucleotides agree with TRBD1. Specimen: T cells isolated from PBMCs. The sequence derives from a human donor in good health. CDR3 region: CASSREQGAKAFF. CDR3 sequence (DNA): TGTGCCAGCAGTCGGGAACAGGGGGCAAAGGCTTTCTTT.